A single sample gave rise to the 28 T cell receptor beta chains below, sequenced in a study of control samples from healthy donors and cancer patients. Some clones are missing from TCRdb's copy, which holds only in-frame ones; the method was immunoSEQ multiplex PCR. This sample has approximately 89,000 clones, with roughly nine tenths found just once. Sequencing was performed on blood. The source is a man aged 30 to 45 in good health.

DNA for the CDR3: TGCGCCAGCAGCCCGACTAGCGGGGGGGCACGAGAGACCCAGTACTTC. It is translated as CASSPTSGGARETQYF. The rearrangement joins TRBV5-1 to TRBJ2-5, with 14 positions matching TRBD2. V lost 4 bases and J lost 4; bases outside the gene matches: 6. The germline V gene encodes CDR1 SGHRS and CDR2 YFSETQ. The CDR3 has 16 residues.

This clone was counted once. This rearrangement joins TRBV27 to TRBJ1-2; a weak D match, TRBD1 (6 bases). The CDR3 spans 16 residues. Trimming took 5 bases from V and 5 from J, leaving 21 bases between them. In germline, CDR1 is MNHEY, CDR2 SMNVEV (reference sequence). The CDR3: CASSPVHSTGAYGYTF. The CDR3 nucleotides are TGTGCCAGCAGTCCCGTCCATTCAACGGGGGCGTATGGCTACACCTTC.

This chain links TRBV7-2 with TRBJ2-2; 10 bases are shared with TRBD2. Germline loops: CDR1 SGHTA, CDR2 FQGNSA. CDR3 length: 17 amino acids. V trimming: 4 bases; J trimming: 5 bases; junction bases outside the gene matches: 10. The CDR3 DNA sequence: TGTGCCAGCAGCTCCTCCAGCGGGGGGGCAGGGACCGGGGAGCTGTTTTTT. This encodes CASSSSSGGAGTGELFF.

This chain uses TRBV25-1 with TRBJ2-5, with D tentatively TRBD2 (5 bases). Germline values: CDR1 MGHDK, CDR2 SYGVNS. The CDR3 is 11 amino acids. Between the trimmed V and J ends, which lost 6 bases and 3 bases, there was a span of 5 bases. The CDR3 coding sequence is TGTGCCAGCAGGGGAGAAGAGACCCAGTACTTC. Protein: CASRGEETQYF.

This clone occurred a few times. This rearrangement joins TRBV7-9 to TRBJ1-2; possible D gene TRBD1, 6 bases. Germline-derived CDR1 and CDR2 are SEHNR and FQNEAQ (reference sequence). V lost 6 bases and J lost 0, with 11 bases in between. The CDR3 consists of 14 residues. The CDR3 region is CASSPGVTNYGYTF. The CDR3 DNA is TGTGCCAGCAGTCCAGGGGTCACTAACTATGGCTACACCTTC.

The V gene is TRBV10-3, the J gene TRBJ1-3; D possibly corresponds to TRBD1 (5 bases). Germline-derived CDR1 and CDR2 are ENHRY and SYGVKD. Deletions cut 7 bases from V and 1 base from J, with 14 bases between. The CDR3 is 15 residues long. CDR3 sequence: CAIKGQGISGNTIYF. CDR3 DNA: TGTGCCATCAAGGGTCAGGGTATATCTGGAAACACCATATATTTT.

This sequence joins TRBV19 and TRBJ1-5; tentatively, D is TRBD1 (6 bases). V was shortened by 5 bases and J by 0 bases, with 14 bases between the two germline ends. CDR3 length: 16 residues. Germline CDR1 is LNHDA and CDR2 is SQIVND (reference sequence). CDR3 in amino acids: CASSPGQKNSNQPQHF. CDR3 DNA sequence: TGTGCCAGTAGTCCCGGACAGAAGAATAGCAATCAGCCCCAGCATTTT.

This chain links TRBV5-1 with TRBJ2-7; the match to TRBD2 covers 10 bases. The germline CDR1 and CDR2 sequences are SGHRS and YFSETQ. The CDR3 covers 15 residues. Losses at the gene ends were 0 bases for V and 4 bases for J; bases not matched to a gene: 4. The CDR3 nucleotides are TGCGCCAGCAGCTTGGGAACTAGCGGGACGTACGAGCAGTACTTC. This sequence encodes CASSLGTSGTYEQYF.

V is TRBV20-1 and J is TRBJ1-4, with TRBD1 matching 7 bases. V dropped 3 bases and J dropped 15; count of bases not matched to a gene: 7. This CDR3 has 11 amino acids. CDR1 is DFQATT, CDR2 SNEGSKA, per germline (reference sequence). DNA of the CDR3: TGCAGTGCTAGCCAGACAGGGTCAGTGTTTTTT. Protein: CSASQTGSVFF.

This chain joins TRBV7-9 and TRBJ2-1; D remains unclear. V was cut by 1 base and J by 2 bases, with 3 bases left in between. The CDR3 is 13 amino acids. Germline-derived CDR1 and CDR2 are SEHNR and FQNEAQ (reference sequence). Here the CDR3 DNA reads TGTGCCAGCAGCTTAGGGGCCTACAATGAGCAGTTCTTC. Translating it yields CASSLGAYNEQFF.

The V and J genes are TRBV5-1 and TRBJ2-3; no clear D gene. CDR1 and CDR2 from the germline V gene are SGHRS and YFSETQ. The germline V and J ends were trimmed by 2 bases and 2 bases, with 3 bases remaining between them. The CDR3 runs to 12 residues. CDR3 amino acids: CASSLSTDTQYF. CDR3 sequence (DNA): TGCGCCAGCAGCTTATCCACAGATACGCAGTATTTT. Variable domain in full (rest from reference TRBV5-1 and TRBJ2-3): KAGVTQTPRYLIKTRGQQVTLSCSPISGHRSVSWYQQTPGQGLQFLFEYFSETQRNKGNFPGRFSGRQFSNSRSEMNVSTLELGDSALYLCASSLSTDTQYFGPGTRLTVL.

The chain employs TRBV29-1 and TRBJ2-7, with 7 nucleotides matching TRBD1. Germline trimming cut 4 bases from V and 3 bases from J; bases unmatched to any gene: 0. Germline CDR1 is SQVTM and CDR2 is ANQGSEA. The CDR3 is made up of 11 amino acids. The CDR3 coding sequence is TGCAGCGTTGGGACAGGCTACGAGCAGTACGTC. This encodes CSVGTGYEQYV.

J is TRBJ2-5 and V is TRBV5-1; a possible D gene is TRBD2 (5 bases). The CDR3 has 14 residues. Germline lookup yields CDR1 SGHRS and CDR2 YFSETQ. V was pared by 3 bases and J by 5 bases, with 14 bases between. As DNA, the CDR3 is TGCGCCAGCAGCTCCCCGGGGAAACCCGAGACCCAGTACTTC. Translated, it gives CASSSPGKPETQYF.

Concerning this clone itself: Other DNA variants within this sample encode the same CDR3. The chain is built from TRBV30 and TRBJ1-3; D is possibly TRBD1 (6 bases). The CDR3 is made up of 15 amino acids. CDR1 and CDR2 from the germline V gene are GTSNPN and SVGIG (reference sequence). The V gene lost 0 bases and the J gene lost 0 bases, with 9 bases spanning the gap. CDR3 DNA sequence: TGTGCCTGGAGTGTACGGGGACACTCTGGAAACACCATATATTTT. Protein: CAWSVRGHSGNTIYF. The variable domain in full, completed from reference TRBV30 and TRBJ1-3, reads SQTIHQWPATLVQPVGSPLSLECTVEGTSNPNLYWYRQAAGRGLQLLFYSVGIGQISSEVPQNLSASRPQDRQFILSSKKLLLSDSGFYLCAWSVRGHSGNTIYFGEGSWLTVV.

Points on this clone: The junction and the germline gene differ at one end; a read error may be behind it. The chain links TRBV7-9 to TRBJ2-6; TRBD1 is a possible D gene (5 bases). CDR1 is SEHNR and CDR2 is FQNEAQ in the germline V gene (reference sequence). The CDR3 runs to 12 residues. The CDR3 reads CASGRGANVPTF. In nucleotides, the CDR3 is TGTGCCAGCGGCCGTGGGGCCAACGTCCCGACTTTC.

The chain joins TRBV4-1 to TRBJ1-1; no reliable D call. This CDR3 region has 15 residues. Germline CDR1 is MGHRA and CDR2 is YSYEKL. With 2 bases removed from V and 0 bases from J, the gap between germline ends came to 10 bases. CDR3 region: CASSQPSLLNTEAFF. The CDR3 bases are TGCGCCAGCAGCCAACCTAGTTTACTGAACACTGAAGCTTTCTTT.

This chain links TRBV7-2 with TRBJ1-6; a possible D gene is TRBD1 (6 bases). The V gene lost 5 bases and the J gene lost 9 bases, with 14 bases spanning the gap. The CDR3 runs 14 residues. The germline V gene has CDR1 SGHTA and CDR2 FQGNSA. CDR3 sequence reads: CASSQGFKGSPLHF. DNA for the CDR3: TGTGCCAGCAGCCAGGGGTTTAAAGGTTCACCCCTCCACTTT.

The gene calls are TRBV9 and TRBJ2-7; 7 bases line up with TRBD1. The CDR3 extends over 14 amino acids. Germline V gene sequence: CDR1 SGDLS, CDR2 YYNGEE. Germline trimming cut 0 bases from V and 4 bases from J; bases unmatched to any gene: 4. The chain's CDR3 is CASSVGGTEYEQYF. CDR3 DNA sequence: TGTGCCAGCAGCGTAGGTGGGACAGAATACGAGCAGTACTTC.

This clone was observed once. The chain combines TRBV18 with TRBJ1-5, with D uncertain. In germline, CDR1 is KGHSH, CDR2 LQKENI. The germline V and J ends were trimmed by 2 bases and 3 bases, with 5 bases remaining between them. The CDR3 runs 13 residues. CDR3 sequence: CASSPDLNQPQHF. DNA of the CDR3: TGTGCCAGCTCACCAGACCTCAATCAGCCCCAGCATTTT.

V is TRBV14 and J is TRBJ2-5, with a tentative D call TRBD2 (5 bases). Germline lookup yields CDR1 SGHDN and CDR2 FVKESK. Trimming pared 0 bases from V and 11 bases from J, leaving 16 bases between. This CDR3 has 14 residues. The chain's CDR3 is CASSQEARGRKQYF. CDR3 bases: TGTGCCAGCAGCCAAGAGGCCCGGGGAAGGAAGCAGTACTTC.

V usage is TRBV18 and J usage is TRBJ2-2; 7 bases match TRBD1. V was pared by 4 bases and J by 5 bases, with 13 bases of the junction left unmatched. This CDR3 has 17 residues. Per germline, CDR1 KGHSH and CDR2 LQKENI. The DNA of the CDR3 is TGTGCCAGCTCACGTGACAGGGCTCGGAAAACAACCGGGGAGCTGTTTTTT. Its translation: CASSRDRARKTTGELFF.

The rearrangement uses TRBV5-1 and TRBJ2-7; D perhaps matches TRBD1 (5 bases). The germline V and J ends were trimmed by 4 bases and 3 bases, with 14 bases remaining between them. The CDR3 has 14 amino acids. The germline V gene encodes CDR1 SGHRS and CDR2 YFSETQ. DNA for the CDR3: TGCGCCAGCAGCCTTTCGAGCAGGGACTACGAGCAGTACTTC. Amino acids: CASSLSSRDYEQYF.

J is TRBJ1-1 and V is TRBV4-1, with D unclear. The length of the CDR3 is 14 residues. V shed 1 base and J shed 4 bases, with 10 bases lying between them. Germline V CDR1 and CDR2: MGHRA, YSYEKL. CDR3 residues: CASSQGEGVTEAFF. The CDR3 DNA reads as TGCGCCAGCAGCCAAGGTGAGGGAGTCACTGAAGCTTTCTTT.

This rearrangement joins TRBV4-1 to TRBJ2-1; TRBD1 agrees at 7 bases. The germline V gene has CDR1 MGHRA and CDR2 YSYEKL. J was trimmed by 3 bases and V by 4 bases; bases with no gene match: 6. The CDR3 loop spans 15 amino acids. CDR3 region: CASSPQGLDYNEQFF. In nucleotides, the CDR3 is TGCGCCAGCAGCCCACAGGGGCTGGACTACAATGAGCAGTTCTTC.

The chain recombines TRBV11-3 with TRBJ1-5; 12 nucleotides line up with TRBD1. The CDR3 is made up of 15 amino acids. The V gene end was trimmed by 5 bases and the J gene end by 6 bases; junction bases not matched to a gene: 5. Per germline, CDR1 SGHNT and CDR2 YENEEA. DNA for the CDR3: TGTGCCAGCAGCCCTTGGGACAGGGGGCGTCAGCCCCAGCATTTT. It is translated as CASSPWDRGRQPQHF. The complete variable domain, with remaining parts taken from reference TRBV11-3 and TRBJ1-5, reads EAGVVQSPRYKIIEKKQPVAFWCNPISGHNTLYWYLQNLGQGPELLIRYENEEAVDDSQLPKDRFSAERLKGVDSTLKIQPAELGDSAVYLCASSPWDRGRQPQHFGDGTRLSIL.

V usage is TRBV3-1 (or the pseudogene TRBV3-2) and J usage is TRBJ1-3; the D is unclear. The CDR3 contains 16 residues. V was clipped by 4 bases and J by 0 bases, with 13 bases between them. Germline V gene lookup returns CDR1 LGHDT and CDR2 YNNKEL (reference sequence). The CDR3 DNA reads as TGTGCCAGCAGCCTAAATCCCGGGATCTCTGGAAACACCATATATTTT. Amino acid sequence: CASSLNPGISGNTIYF.

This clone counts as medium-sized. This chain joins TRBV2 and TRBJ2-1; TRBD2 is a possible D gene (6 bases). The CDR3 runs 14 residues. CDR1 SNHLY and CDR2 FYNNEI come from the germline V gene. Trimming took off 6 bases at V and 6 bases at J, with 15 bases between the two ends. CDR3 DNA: TGTGCCAGCAGGGCGGGGCTTGGGGTCAATGAGCAGTTCTTC. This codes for CASRAGLGVNEQFF.

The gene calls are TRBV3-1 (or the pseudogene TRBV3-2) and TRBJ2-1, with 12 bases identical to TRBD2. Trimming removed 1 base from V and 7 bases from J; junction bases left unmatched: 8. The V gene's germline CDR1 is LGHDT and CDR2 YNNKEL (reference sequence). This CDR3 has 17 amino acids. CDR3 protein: CASSQVPSGGARNEQFF. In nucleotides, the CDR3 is TGTGCCAGCAGCCAAGTTCCTAGCGGGGGGGCCAGGAATGAGCAGTTCTTC.